The source of this T cell receptor beta chain is a study of Graves' ophthalmopathy and Graves' hyperthyroidism. About the research overall: The collection of peripheral blood took place at initial diagnosis, before any treatment. Findings and limits, study-wide: Ophthalmopathy progression prediction by the model yielded a sensitivity of about 70% and a specificity of roughly 72%.

The authors amplified TCR beta CDR3 regions from RNA transcripts. An initial RT-PCR round employing HTBI primers preceded a second-round multiplex PCR. TCRdb fed the multiplex PCR reads into MiXCR, producing one record per CDR3 protein. The sample has approximately 380,000 distinct CDR3 sequences; 21% are singletons. The CDR3 covers 12 residues. With 3 bases removed from V and 4 bases from J, the gap between germline ends came to 6 bases. This clonotype showed up many times. The antigen remains unidentified. This chain connects TRBV12-3 or TRBV12-4 to TRBJ1-1; D remains unclear. Sequencing was carried out using peripheral blood. The receptor was isolated from a woman younger than 35 with stable Graves' hyperthyroidism. The CDR3 protein is CASSFGPTEAFF. As DNA, the CDR3 is TGTGCCAGCAGTTTTGGGCCCACTGAAGCTTTCTTT.